This record concerns one T cell receptor beta chain sequence. Donors were systemically healthy Caucasian individuals from Russia aged about 6 to 90 years. Every donor contributed 8 to 10 milliliters of peripheral blood by blood draw. The use of a sample-barcoded 5' primer and a J-beta primer mix characterized a second PCR of about 7 to 12 cycles. TCRdb re-called the 5' RACE reads through MiXCR, storing one row per CDR3 protein. The table includes some 1,500,000 distinct CDR3 sequences, about 45% detected once. The CDR3 covers 16 residues. Germline assignment: CDR1 DFQATT and CDR2 SNEGSKA (reference sequence). Trimming took off 0 bases at V and 3 bases at J, with 16 bases between the two ends. This entry comes from a study of blood T cells in healthy people across ages. Study details: About one barcoded TCR beta cDNA was captured per two T cells.

The specimen was blood. This chain uses TRBV20-1 with TRBJ2-3, with a possible D match to TRBD2 (6 bases). This receptor was obtained from a woman under 30 in good health. For the CDR3, the DNA is TGCAGTGCTAGAGAACCGGGACTTTTTTTAACAGATACGCAGTATTTT. Translation: CSAREPGLFLTDTQYF.